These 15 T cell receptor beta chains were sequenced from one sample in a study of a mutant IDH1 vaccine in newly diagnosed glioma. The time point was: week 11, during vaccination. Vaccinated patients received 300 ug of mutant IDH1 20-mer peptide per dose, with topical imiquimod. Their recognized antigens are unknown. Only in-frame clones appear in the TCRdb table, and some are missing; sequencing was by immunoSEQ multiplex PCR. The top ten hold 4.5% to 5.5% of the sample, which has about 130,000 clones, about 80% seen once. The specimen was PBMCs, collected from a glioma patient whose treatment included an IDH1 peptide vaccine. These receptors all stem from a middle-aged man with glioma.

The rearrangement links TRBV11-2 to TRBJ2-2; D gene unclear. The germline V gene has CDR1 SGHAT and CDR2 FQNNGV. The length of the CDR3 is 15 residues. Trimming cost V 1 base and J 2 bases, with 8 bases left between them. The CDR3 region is CASSLGPLNTGELFF. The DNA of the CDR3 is TGTGCCAGCAGCTTAGGACCGCTCAACACCGGGGAGCTGTTTTTT.

The DNA of the CDR3 is TGTGCCAGCAGCTTTGGGACAGGGGGCACCGGGGAGCTGTTTTTT. It yields the protein CASSFGTGGTGELFF. The rearrangement links TRBV13 to TRBJ2-2; 11 nucleotides agree with TRBD1. After removal of 3 bases from V and 4 bases from J, the junction contained 1 base not matched to a gene. Germline CDR1 reads PRHDT; CDR2 reads FYEKMQ (reference sequence). The CDR3 covers 15 residues.

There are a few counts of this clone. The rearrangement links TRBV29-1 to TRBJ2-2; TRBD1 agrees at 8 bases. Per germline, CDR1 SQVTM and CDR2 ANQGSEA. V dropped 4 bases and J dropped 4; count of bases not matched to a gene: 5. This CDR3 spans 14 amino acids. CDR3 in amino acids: CSVADRASTGELFF. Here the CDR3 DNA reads TGCAGCGTTGCGGACAGGGCCTCCACCGGGGAGCTGTTTTTT.

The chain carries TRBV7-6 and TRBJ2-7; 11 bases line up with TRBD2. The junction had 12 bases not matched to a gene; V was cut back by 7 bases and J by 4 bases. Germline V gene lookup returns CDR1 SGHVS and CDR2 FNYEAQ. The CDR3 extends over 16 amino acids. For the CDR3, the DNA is TGTGCCAGCACTGGAACCTTAGCGGGAGGGCGATACGAGCAGTACTTC. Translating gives CASTGTLAGGRYEQYF.

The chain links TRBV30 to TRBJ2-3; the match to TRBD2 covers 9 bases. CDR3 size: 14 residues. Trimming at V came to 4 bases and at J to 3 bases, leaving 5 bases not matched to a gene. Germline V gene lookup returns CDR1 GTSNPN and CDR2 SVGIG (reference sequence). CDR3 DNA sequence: TGTGCCTGGAATCTAGCGGGGCCTACAGATACGCAGTATTTT. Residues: CAWNLAGPTDTQYF.

The CDR3 DNA sequence: TGTGCCAGCACCCGATGGAGACAGGGACCTAGCGGGAGTTCGGATACGCAGTATTTT. This codes for CASTRWRQGPSGSSDTQYF. This chain links TRBV7-9 with TRBJ2-3; 10 bases fit TRBD2. The CDR3 extends over 19 amino acids. Germline values: CDR1 SEHNR, CDR2 FQNEAQ (reference sequence). V lost 7 bases and J lost 6; bases outside the gene matches: 22.

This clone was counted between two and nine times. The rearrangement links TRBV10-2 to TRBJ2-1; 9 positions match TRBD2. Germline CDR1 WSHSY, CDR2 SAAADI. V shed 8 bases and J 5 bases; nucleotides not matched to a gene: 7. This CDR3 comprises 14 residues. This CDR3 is CASVRTSANNEQFF. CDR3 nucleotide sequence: TGCGCCAGCGTCCGGACTAGCGCAAACAATGAGCAGTTCTTC.

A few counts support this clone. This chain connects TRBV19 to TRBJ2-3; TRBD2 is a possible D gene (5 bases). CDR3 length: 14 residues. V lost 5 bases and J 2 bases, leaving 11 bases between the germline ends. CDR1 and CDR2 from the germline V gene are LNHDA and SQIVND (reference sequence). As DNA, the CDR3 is TGTGCCAGTAGTGACCCGGGGTTCACAGATACGCAGTATTTT. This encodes CASSDPGFTDTQYF.

CDR3 DNA sequence: TGCGCCAGCAGCCAGCTAGCGGGAGCCCCTCTCAATGAGCAGTTCTTC. It is translated as CASSQLAGAPLNEQFF. The V gene is TRBV4-1, the J gene TRBJ2-1; 10 nucleotides line up with TRBD2. The J segment lost 6 bases and the V segment lost 3 bases, leaving 8 bases of the junction unmatched. The CDR3 contains 16 residues. Germline CDR1 is MGHRA and CDR2 is YSYEKL.

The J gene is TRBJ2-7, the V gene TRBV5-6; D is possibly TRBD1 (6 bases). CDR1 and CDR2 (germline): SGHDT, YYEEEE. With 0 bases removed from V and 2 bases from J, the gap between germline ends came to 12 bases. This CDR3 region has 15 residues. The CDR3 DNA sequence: TGTGCCAGCAGCTTGGGGTATTCAGGGGCCTACGAGCAGTACTTC. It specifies CASSLGYSGAYEQYF.

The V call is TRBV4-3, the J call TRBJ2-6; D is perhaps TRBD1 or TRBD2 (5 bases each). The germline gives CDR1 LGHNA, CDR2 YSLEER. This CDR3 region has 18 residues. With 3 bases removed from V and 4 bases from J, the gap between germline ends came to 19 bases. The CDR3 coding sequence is TGCGCCAGCAGCCAGTATCTGGGACCAATGGAGGGGGCCAACGTCCTGACTTTC. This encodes CASSQYLGPMEGANVLTF.

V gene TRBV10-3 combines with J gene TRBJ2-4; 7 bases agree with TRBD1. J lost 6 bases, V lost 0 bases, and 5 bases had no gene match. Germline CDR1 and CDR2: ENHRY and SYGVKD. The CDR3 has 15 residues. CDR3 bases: TGTGCCATCAGTGAGTCTGGCAGGGGGAGAAACATTCAGTACTTC. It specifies CAISESGRGRNIQYF.

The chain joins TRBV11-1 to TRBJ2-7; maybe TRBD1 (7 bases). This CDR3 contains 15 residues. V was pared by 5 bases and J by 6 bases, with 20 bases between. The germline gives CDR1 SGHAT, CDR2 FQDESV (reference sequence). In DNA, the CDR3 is TGTGCCAGCAGCACCGCACGGTGGCAGGGGGGCGAGCAGTACTTC. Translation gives CASSTARWQGGEQYF.

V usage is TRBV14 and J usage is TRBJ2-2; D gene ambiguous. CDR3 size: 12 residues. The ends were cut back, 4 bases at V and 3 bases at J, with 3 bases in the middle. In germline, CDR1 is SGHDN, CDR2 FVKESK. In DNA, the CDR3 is TGTGCCAGCAGCCTCTACACCGGGGAGCTGTTTTTT. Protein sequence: CASSLYTGELFF. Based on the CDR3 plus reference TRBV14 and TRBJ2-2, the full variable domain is EAGVTQFPSHSVIEKGQTVTLRCDPISGHDNLYWYRRVMGKEIKFLLHFVKESKQDESGMPNNRFLAERTGGTYSTLKVQPAELEDSGVYFCASSLYTGELFFGEGSRLTVL.

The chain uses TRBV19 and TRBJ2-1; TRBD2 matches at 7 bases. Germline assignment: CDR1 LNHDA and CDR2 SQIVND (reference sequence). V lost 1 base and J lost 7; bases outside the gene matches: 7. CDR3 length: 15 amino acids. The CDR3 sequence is CASSIVGRETNEQFF. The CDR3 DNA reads TGTGCCAGTAGTATAGTAGGGCGGGAGACGAATGAGCAGTTCTTC.